These 12 T cell receptor beta chains came from one sample sequenced in a study of blood T cell repertoires in COVID-19. Produced via immunoSEQ multiplex PCR; TCRdb's table is partial and in-frame only. The sample holds under 350,000 clones; approximately 83% are singletons and the top ten take 8% to 10%. Sequencing was performed on peripheral blood. The receptors were gathered from a woman between 50 and 59 years old who had recovered from COVID-19.

The rearrangement joins TRBV6-4 to TRBJ1-4; 10 bases are a match to TRBD1. The CDR3 contains 13 residues. Germline loops: CDR1 MRHNA, CDR2 SNTAGT. V lost 7 bases and J lost 7; bases outside the gene matches: 3. CDR3 DNA sequence: TGTGCCAGCAAGGGACAGGGGAGTGAAAAACTGTTTTTT. As protein: CASKGQGSEKLFF.

The chain joins TRBV4-3 to TRBJ1-1; no definite D call. V was trimmed by 3 bases and J by 4 bases, leaving 9 bases between them. The germline gives CDR1 LGHNA, CDR2 YSLEER. CDR3 length: 13 amino acids. Here the CDR3 DNA reads TGCGCCAGCAGCCAGAGGCCGGGCACTGAAGCTTTCTTT. Translated, it gives CASSQRPGTEAFF.

The rearrangement links TRBV6-5 to TRBJ2-7; D is uncertain. Germline assignment: CDR1 MNHEY and CDR2 SVGAGI. V was pared by 2 bases and J by 3 bases, with 11 bases between. This CDR3 is 14 amino acids long. This chain's CDR3 is CASSYDEQLYEQYF. The DNA for the CDR3 is TGTGCCAGCAGTTACGACGAACAGCTCTACGAGCAGTACTTC.

This clone came up a few times. The chain employs TRBV28 and TRBJ2-2, with 9 nucleotides matching TRBD2. The J segment lost 4 bases and the V segment lost 5 bases, leaving 11 bases of the junction unmatched. CDR3 length: 17 amino acids. Per germline, CDR1 MDHEN and CDR2 SYDVKM. The CDR3 loop reads CASSVGEIAGATGELFF. CDR3 nucleotide sequence: TGTGCCAGCAGTGTGGGGGAAATAGCGGGAGCCACCGGGGAGCTGTTTTTT.

The chain couples TRBV4-2 to TRBJ1-1; 7 nucleotides agree with TRBD1. CDR3 length: 16 residues. The ends lost 4 bases at V and 4 bases at J; junction bases unmatched: 12. From germline, CDR1 is LGHNA and CDR2 YNFKEQ. In DNA form, the CDR3 reads TGTGCCAGCAGCCCCGATTACAGGGGCCAGGGCACTGAAGCTTTCTTT. This gives the protein CASSPDYRGQGTEAFF.

The chain has TRBV27 and TRBJ1-2, with D possibly being TRBD1 (5 bases). Trimming cost V 4 bases and J 7 bases, with 25 bases left between them. CDR1 and CDR2 (germline): MNHEY, SMNVEV (reference sequence). The CDR3 extends over 17 amino acids. CDR3 sequence reads: CASSSSWGARVQSGYTF. The CDR3 bases are TGTGCCAGCAGTTCCTCGTGGGGCGCTAGGGTTCAATCTGGCTACACCTTC.

V is TRBV6-2 or TRBV6-3 and J is TRBJ2-3; D might be TRBD1 (5 bases). The CDR3 has 18 amino acids. Per the germline V gene, CDR1 is MNHEY and CDR2 is SVGEGT. Trimming cost V 1 base and J 6 bases, with 23 bases left between them. CDR3 nucleotide sequence: TGTGCCAGCAGTTACTTGGAGCTGGGCTGGGGCAGCCCGGATACGCAGTATTTT. Its protein product is CASSYLELGWGSPDTQYF.

The rearrangement links TRBV7-7 to TRBJ2-7; D unclear. The V end was cut by 5 bases, the J end by 0 bases, with 14 bases between. This CDR3 comprises 15 residues. Germline V gene lookup returns CDR1 SSHAT and CDR2 FNYEAQ (reference sequence). In DNA form, the CDR3 reads TGTGCCAGCAGCCTGGGCGCTCTGAGCTCCTACGAGCAGTACTTC. Translation gives CASSLGALSSYEQYF.

The chain couples TRBV7-2 to TRBJ2-5, with 10 positions matching TRBD1. Per germline, CDR1 SGHTA and CDR2 FQGNSA. This CDR3 contains 14 residues. The V and J ends lost 6 bases and 4 bases, in that order; junction bases with no gene match: 5. Here the CDR3 reads CASSPGQGGETQYF. The CDR3 region has the DNA TGTGCCAGCAGTCCTGGACAGGGGGGAGAGACCCAGTACTTC.

Only one count was recorded for this clone. Other DNA variants within this sample encode the same CDR3. The V and J genes are TRBV9 and TRBJ2-5; 10 bases fit TRBD2. This CDR3 has 15 amino acids. Germline loops: CDR1 SGDLS, CDR2 YYNGEE. V lost 1 base, J lost 2 bases, and 2 bases stayed unmatched. The CDR3 reads CASSVSSGRQETQYF. The DNA of the CDR3 is TGTGCCAGCAGCGTAAGTAGCGGGAGGCAAGAGACCCAGTACTTC.

The chain carries TRBV4-3 and TRBJ2-7; weak D call: TRBD1 (6 bases). The CDR3 loop spans 13 amino acids. CDR1 is LGHNA, CDR2 YSLEER, per germline. Trimming took 4 bases from V and 7 from J, leaving 14 bases between them. The CDR3 loop is CASSPNRDIEQYF. For the CDR3, the DNA is TGCGCCAGCAGCCCGAACCGGGACATTGAGCAGTACTTC.

The J gene is TRBJ2-2, the V gene TRBV7-7; the D is unclear. Germline-derived CDR1 and CDR2 are SSHAT and FNYEAQ (reference sequence). This CDR3 comprises 15 residues. The ends were cut back, 2 bases at V and 4 bases at J, with 11 bases in the middle. The CDR3 spells CASSLSGFGTGELFF. In DNA form, the CDR3 reads TGTGCCAGCAGCTTATCGGGTTTTGGCACCGGGGAGCTGTTTTTT.